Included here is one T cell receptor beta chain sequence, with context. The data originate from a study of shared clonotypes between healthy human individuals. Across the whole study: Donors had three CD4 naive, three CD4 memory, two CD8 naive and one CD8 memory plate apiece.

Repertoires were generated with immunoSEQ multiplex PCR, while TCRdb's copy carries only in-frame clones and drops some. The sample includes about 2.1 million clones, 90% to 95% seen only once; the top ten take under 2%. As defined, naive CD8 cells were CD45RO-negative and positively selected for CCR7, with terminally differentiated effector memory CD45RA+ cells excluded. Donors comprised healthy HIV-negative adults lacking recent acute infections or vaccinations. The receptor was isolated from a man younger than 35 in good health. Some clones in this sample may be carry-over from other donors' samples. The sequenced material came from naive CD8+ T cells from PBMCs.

CDR3 residues: CASSLARGHHYEQYF. In DNA, the CDR3 is TGTGCCAGCAGTCTAGCCCGGGGACATCACTACGAGCAGTACTTC. This chain connects TRBV27 to TRBJ2-7; TRBD1 is a possible D gene (6 bases). In germline, CDR1 is MNHEY, CDR2 SMNVEV (reference sequence). The length of the CDR3 is 15 residues. V was pared by 5 bases and J by 3 bases, with 17 bases between.